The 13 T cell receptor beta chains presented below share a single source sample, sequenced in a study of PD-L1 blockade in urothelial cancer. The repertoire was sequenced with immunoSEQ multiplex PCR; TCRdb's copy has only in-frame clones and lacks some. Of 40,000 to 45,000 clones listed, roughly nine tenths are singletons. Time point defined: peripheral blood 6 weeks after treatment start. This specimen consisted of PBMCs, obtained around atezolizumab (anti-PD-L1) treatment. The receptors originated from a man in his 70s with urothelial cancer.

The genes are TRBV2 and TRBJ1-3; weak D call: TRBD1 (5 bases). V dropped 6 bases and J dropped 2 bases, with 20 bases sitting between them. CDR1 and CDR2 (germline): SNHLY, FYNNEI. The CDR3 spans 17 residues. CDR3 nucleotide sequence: TGTGCCAGCAGCAGAGACGCGGGGGTGATTACTGGAAACACCATATATTTT. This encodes CASSRDAGVITGNTIYF.

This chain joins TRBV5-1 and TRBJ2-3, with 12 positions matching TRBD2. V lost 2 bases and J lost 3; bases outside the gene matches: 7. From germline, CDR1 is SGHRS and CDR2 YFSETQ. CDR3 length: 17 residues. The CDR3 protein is CASSLLTSGSGTDTQYF. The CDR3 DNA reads TGCGCCAGCAGCTTATTGACTAGCGGGAGTGGGACAGATACGCAGTATTTT.

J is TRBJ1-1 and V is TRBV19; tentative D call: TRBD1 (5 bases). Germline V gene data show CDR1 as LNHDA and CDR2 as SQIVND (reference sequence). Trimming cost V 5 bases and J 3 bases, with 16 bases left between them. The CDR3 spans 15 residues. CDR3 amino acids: CASSPGQGTYTEAFF. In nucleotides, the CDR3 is TGTGCCAGTAGTCCAGGTCAGGGTACGTACACTGAAGCTTTCTTT.

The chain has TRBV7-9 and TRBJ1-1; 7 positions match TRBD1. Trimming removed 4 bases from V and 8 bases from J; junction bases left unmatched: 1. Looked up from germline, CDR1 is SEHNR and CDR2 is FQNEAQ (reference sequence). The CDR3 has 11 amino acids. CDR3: CASSSTGEAFF. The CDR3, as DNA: TGTGCCAGCAGCTCGACAGGGGAAGCTTTCTTT.

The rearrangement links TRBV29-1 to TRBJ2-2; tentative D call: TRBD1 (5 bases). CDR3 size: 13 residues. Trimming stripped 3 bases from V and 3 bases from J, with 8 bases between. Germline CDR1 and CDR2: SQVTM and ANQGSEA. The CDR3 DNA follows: TGCAGCGTTGAGCACAGGCACACCGGGGAGCTGTTTTTT. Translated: CSVEHRHTGELFF.

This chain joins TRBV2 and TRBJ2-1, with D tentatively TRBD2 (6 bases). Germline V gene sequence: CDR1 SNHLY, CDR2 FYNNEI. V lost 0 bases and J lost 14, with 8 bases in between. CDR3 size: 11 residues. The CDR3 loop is CASSEAGEEFF. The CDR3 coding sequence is TGTGCCAGCAGTGAAGCGGGGGAGGAGTTCTTC.

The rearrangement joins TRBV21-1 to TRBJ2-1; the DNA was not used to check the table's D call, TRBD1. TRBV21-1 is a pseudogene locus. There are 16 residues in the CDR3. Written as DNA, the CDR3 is TGTGCCAGCAGCAAAGGATTGACAGGGATCTACAATGAGCAGTTCTTC. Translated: CASSKGLTGIYNEQFF.

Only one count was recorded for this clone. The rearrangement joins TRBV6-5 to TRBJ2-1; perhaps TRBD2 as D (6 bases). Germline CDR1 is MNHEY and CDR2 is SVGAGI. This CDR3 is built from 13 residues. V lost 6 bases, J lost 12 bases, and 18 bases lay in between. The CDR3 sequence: CASSPVARDSQFF. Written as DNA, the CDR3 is TGTGCCAGCAGCCCGGTCGCCCGGGACTCGCAGTTCTTC.

The chain's CDR3 is CASSLGPPQAFF. CDR3 in DNA: TGTGCCAGCAGCTTAGGTCCTCCTCAGGCTTTCTTT. The rearrangement links TRBV7-2 to TRBJ1-1; D gene unclear. The CDR3 is 12 amino acids. The germline V gene has CDR1 SGHTA and CDR2 FQGNSA. V gave up 1 base and J gave up 11 bases, with 11 bases separating them.

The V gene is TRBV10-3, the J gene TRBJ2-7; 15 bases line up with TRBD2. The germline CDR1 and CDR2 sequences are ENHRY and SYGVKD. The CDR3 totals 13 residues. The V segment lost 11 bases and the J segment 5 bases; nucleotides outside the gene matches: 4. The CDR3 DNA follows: TGTGCCGCCGGACTAGCGGGAGGGAACGAGCAGTACTTC. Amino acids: CAAGLAGGNEQYF.

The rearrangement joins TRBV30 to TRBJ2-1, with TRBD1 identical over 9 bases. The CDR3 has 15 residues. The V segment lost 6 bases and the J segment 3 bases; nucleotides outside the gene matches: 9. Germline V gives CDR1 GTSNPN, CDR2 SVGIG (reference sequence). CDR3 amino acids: CACKARDRVYNEQFF. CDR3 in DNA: TGTGCCTGCAAAGCCCGGGACAGGGTCTACAATGAGCAGTTCTTC.

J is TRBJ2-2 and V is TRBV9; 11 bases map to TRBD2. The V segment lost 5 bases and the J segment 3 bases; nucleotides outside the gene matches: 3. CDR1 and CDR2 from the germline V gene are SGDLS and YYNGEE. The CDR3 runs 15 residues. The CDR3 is CASSLTSGDTGELFF. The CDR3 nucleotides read TGTGCCAGCAGTTTGACTAGCGGGGACACCGGGGAGCTGTTTTTT.

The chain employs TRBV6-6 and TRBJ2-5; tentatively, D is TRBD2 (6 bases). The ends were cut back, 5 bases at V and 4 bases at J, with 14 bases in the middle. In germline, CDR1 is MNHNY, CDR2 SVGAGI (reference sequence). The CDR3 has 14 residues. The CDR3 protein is CASSPLGGAETQYF. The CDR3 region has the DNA TGTGCCAGCAGTCCCCTGGGGGGAGCAGAGACCCAGTACTTC.